These 21 T cell receptor beta chains came from one sample sequenced in a study of breast tumors, draining lymph nodes, adjacent tissues. From the multiplex PCR reads, TCRdb called clonotypes with MiXCR, one entry per CDR3 protein. The sample yields about 66,000 distinct CDR3 sequences, 40% to 45% seen once. Sequenced: breast tumor tissue. The receptors come from a female donor with breast cancer. Some clones in this sample may be carry-over from other donors' samples.

Judged by abundance, this clonotype is medium-sized (0.01 to 0.1%). Germline and junction disagree at one end, which may indicate a read error. The chain joins TRBV7-7 to TRBJ2-5; tentatively, D is TRBD1 (5 bases). This CDR3 is 14 amino acids long. Germline CDR1 is SSHAT and CDR2 is FNYEAQ (reference sequence). In nucleotides, the CDR3 is TGTGCTAGCAGCTTAGGGGTAGGCCAAGAGACCCAGTACTTC. It yields the protein CASSLGVGQETQYF.

This clonotype was counted at least ten times. The J gene is TRBJ2-5, the V gene TRBV5-8; D may be TRBD2 (7 bases). The germline V gene has CDR1 SGHTS and CDR2 YDEGEE. The length of the CDR3 is 17 residues. V was cut by 3 bases and J by 1 base, with 19 bases left in between. CDR3 in amino acids: CASSWGGHIEAQETQYF. The CDR3, as DNA: TGTGCCAGCAGCTGGGGGGGACATATTGAGGCCCAAGAGACCCAGTACTTC.

This chain links TRBV2 with TRBJ1-6; D may be TRBD1 (6 bases). The CDR3 has 17 residues. From germline, CDR1 is SNHLY and CDR2 FYNNEI. V was pared by 3 bases and J by 10 bases, with 22 bases between. CDR3 region: CASSEGLAGGSRSPLHF. DNA for the CDR3: TGTGCCAGCAGTGAGGGGCTAGCGGGGGGCAGCCGGTCACCCCTCCACTTT.

The CDR3 region has the DNA TGTGCCAGCAGCGCAGCTTTCCGGGACAGGACGATCTACGAGCAGTACTTC. Protein product: CASSAAFRDRTIYEQYF. The chain employs TRBV7-8 and TRBJ2-7; 8 bases align to TRBD1. The J segment lost 3 bases and the V segment lost 5 bases, leaving 15 bases of the junction unmatched. CDR1 and CDR2 (germline): SGHVS, FQNEAQ. CDR3 length: 17 residues.

This clonotype appeared a few times. Being one base from a much bigger clone, this may be a read error. The chain is built from TRBV27 and TRBJ2-5; unclear D gene. This CDR3 spans 14 amino acids. The V end lost 5 bases, the J end lost 5 bases, and 15 bases lay between the germline ends. Germline CDR1 and CDR2: MNHEY and SMNVEV (reference sequence). The CDR3 DNA reads TGTGCCAGCAGTCCTATGAGCTCACAGGAGACCCAGTACTTC. It encodes CASSPMSSQETQYF.

By sample fraction, this clonotype is medium-sized. The rearrangement joins TRBV12-3 or TRBV12-4 to TRBJ1-6; 8 bases align to TRBD1. The CDR3 is 14 residues long. V trimming: 6 bases; J trimming: 10 bases; junction bases outside the gene matches: 8. The CDR3 DNA is TGTGCCAGCAGGTTGGGACAGGCCGGATCACCCCTCCACTTT. Translated: CASRLGQAGSPLHF.

This clonotype showed up just a few times. The chain employs TRBV9 and TRBJ1-1; possible D gene TRBD1, 6 bases. This CDR3 spans 14 amino acids. Germline loops: CDR1 SGDLS, CDR2 YYNGEE. Trimming cost V 3 bases and J 3 bases, with 12 bases left between them. CDR3 nucleotides: TGTGCCAGCAGCGCCAGGGGATTGGACACTGAAGCTTTCTTT. This encodes CASSARGLDTEAFF.

About this clonotype itself: A much bigger clone sits one base away, suggesting this may be a read error. The J gene is TRBJ1-2, the V gene TRBV7-9; D might be TRBD1 (5 bases). The CDR3 contains 15 residues. Germline lookup yields CDR1 SEHNR and CDR2 FQNEAQ (reference sequence). Written as DNA, the CDR3 is TGTGCCAGCAGCTTTCCAGGGCCACTAAACTATGGCTACCCCTTC. Its protein is CASSFPGPLNYGYPF.

The CDR3 loop is CASTYGSSYTF. Written as DNA, the CDR3 is TGTGCCAGCACGTACGGGAGCTCCTACACCTTC. This rearrangement joins TRBV6-6 to TRBJ1-2; no reliable D call. The germline V gene has CDR1 MNHNY and CDR2 SVGAGI (reference sequence). CDR3 size: 11 residues. V shed 7 bases and J shed 10 bases, with 13 bases lying between them.

This chain uses TRBV20-1 with TRBJ2-3, with D tentatively TRBD1 or TRBD2 (5 bases each). This CDR3 has 14 amino acids. Germline V gene data show CDR1 as DFQATT and CDR2 as SNEGSKA (reference sequence). This chain's CDR3 is CRPEGTLAADTQYF. CDR3 sequence (DNA): TGCAGACCCGAAGGGACCCTGGCTGCAGATACGCAGTATTTT.

This clonotype was observed once. The chain has TRBV7-8 and TRBJ1-5; D ambiguous. The length of the CDR3 is 12 residues. From germline, CDR1 is SGHVS and CDR2 FQNEAQ. Trimming took 5 bases from V and 4 from J, leaving 6 bases between them. The CDR3 protein is CASSDINQPQHF. The CDR3 DNA follows: TGTGCCAGCAGCGACATTAATCAGCCCCAGCATTTT.

This chain links TRBV10-3 with TRBJ2-3; possible D gene TRBD2, 5 bases. From germline, CDR1 is ENHRY and CDR2 SYGVKD. The CDR3 is 13 amino acids. V gave up 10 bases and J gave up 2 bases, with 13 bases separating them. Here the CDR3 DNA reads TGTGCCACCACCCCGGGGAACACAGATACGCAGTATTTT. Translation gives CATTPGNTDTQYF.

CDR3 coding DNA: TGCGCCAGCAGCCTGGGACAGGGAGGGCTCTATGGCGCCACCTTC. It specifies CASSLGQGGLYGATF. This chain joins TRBV5-1 and TRBJ1-2, with 9 bases fitting TRBD1. The germline gives CDR1 SGHRS, CDR2 YFSETQ. V lost 4 bases, J lost 13 bases, and 17 bases stayed unmatched. The CDR3 totals 15 residues. Drawing the rest from reference TRBV5-1 and TRBJ1-2, the complete variable domain is KAGVTQTPRYLIKTRGQQVTLSCSPISGHRSVSWYQQTPGQGLQFLFEYFSETQRNKGNFPGRFSGRQFSNSRSEMNVSTLELGDSALYLCASSLGQGGLYGATFGSGTRLTVV.

The chain combines TRBV7-3 with TRBJ2-5; 11 bases line up with TRBD1. The V gene end was trimmed by 5 bases and the J gene end by 0 bases; junction bases not matched to a gene: 5. This CDR3 spans 16 amino acids. The germline gives CDR1 SGHTA, CDR2 FQGTGA. The CDR3 DNA follows: TGTGCCAGCAGCAAGGGACAGGGGGTGTACCAAGAGACCCAGTACTTC. Translated: CASSKGQGVYQETQYF.

About this clonotype itself: This may be a read error, as it is one base from a much larger clone. No conserved phenylalanine or tryptophan ends this CDR3, so it is likely a read error. It is unclear where the CDR3 begins or ends on the DNA, so no DNA is shown, and the CDR3 is as TCRdb lists it. This chain uses TRBV18 with TRBJ1-1. Germline loops: CDR1 KGHSH, CDR2 LQKENI. From its first to its last residue, the CDR3 has 15 amino acids. This chain's CDR3 is CASSPPEQGMMNTFL.

This clonotype was seen repeatedly, ten times or more. The genes are TRBV2 and TRBJ2-3, with 7 bases matching TRBD1. Germline V gene data show CDR1 as SNHLY and CDR2 as FYNNEI. The CDR3 totals 16 residues. With V trimmed by 2 bases and J by 7 bases, 12 bases remained unmatched. CDR3 sequence (DNA): TGTGCCAGCAGTGAACGAACCATGACAGGGATAAATACGCAGTATTTT. Its translation: CASSERTMTGINTQYF.

The V and J genes are TRBV2 and TRBJ1-2, with D hard to call. Germline-derived CDR1 and CDR2 are SNHLY and FYNNEI. The CDR3 has 16 residues. Trimming took 0 bases from V and 0 from J, leaving 11 bases between them. As DNA, the CDR3 is TGTGCCAGCAGTGAAGCGGGATCGCCGCCTAACTATGGCTACACCTTC. Translation gives CASSEAGSPPNYGYTF.

The chain couples TRBV2 to TRBJ2-7; 12 positions agree with TRBD1. Germline lookup yields CDR1 SNHLY and CDR2 FYNNEI. This CDR3 spans 15 amino acids. Trimming took 6 bases from V and 5 from J; bases not matched to a gene: 8. For the CDR3, the DNA is TGTGCCAGCAGCGAAAGGGACAGGGGGCGCGACGAGCAGTACTTC. Protein: CASSERDRGRDEQYF. The variable domain in full, with the rest retrieved from reference TRBV2 and TRBJ2-7, is EPEVTQTPSHQVTQMGQEVILRCVPISNHLYFYWYRQILGQKVEFLVSFYNNEISEKSEIFDDQFSVERPDGSNFTLKIRSTKLEDSAMYFCASSERDRGRDEQYFGPGTRLTVT.

The rearrangement uses TRBV14 and TRBJ2-7; 7 bases fit TRBD1. Trimming at V came to 0 bases and at J to 0 bases, leaving 11 bases not matched to a gene. There are 18 residues in the CDR3. Germline CDR1 is SGHDN and CDR2 is FVKESK. The chain's CDR3 is CASSQEGSTGTASYEQYF. CDR3 bases: TGTGCCAGCAGCCAAGAAGGTAGTACCGGGACAGCCTCCTACGAGCAGTACTTC.

This clonotype showed up just once. The V and J genes are TRBV12-3 or TRBV12-4 and TRBJ1-1; D is unclear. The CDR3 consists of 15 residues. Trimming pared 6 bases from V and 3 bases from J, leaving 17 bases between. CDR3 loop: CASSFYSYLYTEAFF. For the CDR3, the DNA is TGTGCCAGCAGCTTCTACTCGTATCTGTACACTGAAGCTTTCTTT.

This clonotype was counted ten times or more. This sequence joins TRBV24-1 and TRBJ2-3; the D gene is possibly TRBD2 (6 bases). The CDR3 runs to 16 residues. Germline assignment: CDR1 KGHDR and CDR2 SFDVKD. V gave up 3 bases and J gave up 1 base, with 13 bases separating them. As DNA, the CDR3 is TGTGCCACCAGTGATCCTCGTAAGCGGGGCACAGATACGCAGTATTTT. This translates into CATSDPRKRGTDTQYF.